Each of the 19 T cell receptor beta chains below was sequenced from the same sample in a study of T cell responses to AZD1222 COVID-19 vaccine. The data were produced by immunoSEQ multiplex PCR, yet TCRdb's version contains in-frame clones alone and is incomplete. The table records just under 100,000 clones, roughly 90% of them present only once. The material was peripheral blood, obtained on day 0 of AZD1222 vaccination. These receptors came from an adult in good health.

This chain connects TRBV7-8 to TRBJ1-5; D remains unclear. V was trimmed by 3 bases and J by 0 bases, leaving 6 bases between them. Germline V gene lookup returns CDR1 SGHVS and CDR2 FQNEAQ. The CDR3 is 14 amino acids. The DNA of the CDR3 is TGTGCCAGCAGCTTGACTTATAGCAATCAGCCCCAGCATTTT. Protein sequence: CASSLTYSNQPQHF.

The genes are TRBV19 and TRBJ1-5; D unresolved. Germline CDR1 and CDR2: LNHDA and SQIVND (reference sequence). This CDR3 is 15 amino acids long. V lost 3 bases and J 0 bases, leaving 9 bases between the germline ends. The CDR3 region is CASSISGYSNQPQHF. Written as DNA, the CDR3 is TGTGCCAGTAGTATTTCTGGTTATAGCAATCAGCCCCAGCATTTT.

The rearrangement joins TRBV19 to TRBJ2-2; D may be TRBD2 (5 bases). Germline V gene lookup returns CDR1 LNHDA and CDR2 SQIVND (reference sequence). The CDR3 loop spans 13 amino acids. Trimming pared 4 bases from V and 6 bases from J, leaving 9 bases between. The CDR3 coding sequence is TGTGCCAGTAGTACCCCCGGGGCCGGGGAGCTGTTTTTT. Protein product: CASSTPGAGELFF.

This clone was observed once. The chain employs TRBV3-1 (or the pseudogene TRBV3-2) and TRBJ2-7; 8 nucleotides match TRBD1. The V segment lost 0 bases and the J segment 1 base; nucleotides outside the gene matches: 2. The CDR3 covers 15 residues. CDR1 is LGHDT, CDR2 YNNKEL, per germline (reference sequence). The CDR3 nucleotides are TGTGCCAGCAGCCAAGAACACAGGGGGTCCTACGAGCAGTACTTC. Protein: CASSQEHRGSYEQYF.

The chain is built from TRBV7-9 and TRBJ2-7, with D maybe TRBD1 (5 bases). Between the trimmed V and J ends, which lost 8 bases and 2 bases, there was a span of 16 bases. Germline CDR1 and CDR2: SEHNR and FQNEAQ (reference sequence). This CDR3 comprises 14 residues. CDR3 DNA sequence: TGTGCCAGCGCCTTGCCAGGGCGTGCCTACGAGCAGTACTTC. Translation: CASALPGRAYEQYF.

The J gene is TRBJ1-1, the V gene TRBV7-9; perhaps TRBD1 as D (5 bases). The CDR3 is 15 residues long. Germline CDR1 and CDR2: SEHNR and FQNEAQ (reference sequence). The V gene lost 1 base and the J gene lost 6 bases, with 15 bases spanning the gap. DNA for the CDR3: TGTGCCAGCAGCTTAGTTGCGGGGGTTTCCTCTGAAGCTTTCTTT. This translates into CASSLVAGVSSEAFF.

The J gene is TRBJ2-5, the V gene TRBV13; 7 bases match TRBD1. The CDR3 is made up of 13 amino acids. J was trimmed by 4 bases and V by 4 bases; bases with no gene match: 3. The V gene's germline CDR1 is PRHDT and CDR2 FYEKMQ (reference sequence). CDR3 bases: TGTGCCAGCAGCTCACGACAGGGAGAGACCCAGTACTTC. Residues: CASSSRQGETQYF.

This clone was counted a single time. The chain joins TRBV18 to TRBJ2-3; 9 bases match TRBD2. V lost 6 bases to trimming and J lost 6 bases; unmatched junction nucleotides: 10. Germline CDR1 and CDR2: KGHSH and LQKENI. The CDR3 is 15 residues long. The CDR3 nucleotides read TGTGCCAGCTCGTTGCTCGGGACTAGCTTGGATACGCAGTATTTT. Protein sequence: CASSLLGTSLDTQYF.

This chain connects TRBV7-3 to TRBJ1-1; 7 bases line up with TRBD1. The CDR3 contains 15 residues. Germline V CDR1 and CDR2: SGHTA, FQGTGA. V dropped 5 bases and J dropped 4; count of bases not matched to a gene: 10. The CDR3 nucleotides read TGTGCCAGCAGCCCCACTCCGGGGACAGCCACTGAAGCTTTCTTT. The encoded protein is CASSPTPGTATEAFF.

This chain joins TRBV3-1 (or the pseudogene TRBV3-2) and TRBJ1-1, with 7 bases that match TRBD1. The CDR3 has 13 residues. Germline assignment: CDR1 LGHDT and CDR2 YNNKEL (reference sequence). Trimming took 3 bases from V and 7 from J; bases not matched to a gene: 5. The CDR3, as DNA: TGTGCCAGCAGCCAGAGGGGGCTTGATGAAGCTTTCTTT. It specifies CASSQRGLDEAFF.

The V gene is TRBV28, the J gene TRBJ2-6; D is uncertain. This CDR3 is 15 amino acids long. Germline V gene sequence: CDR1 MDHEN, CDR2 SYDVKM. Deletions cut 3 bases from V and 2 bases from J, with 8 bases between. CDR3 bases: TGTGCCAGCAGTTTTGCGAACGCTGGGGCCAACGTCCTGACTTTC. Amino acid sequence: CASSFANAGANVLTF.

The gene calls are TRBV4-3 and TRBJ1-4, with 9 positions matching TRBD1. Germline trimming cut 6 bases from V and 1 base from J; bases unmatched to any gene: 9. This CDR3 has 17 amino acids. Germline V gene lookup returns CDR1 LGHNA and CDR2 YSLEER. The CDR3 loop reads CASSGTGRLVTNEKLFF. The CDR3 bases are TGCGCCAGCAGTGGGACAGGGAGATTGGTAACTAATGAAAAACTGTTTTTT.

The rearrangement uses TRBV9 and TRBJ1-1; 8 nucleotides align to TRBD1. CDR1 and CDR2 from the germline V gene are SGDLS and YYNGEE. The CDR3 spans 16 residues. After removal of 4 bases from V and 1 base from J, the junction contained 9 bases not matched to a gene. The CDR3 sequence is CASSPRAGQANTEAFF. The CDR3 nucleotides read TGTGCCAGCAGCCCTCGCGCGGGACAGGCGAACACTGAAGCTTTCTTT.

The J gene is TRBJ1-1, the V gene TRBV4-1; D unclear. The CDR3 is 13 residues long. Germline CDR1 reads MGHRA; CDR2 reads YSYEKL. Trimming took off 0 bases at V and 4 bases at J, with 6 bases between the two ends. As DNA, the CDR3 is TGCGCCAGCAGCCAAGAACGGGGCACTGAAGCTTTCTTT. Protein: CASSQERGTEAFF.

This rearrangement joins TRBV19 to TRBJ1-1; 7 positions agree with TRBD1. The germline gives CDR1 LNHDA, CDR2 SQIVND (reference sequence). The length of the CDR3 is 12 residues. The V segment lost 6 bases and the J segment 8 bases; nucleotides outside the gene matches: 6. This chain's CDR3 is CASRPQGSEAFF. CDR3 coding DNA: TGTGCCAGTAGACCACAGGGGTCCGAAGCTTTCTTT.

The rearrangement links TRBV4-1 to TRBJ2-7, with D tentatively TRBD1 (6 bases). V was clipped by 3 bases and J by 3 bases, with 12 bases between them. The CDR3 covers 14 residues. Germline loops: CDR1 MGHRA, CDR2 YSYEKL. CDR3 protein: CASSHRQAGYEQYF. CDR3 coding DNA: TGCGCCAGCAGCCACAGACAGGCAGGCTACGAGCAGTACTTC.

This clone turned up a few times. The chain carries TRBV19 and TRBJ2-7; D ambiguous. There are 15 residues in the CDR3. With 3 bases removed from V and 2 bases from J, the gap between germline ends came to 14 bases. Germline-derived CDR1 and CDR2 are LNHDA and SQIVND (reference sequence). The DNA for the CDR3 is TGTGCCAGTAGTATTGGGGTGGGTAGCACCTACGAGCAGTACTTC. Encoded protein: CASSIGVGSTYEQYF.

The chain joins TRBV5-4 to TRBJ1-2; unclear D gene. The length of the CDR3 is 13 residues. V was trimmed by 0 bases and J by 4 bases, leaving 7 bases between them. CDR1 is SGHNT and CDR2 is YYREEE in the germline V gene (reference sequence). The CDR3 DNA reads TGTGCCAGCAGCTTGGGGCGGCCCTATGGCTACACCTTC. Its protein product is CASSLGRPYGYTF.

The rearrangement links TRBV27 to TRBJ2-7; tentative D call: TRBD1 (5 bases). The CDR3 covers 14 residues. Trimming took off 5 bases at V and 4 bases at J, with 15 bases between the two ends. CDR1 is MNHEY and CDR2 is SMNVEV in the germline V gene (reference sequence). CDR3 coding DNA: TGTGCCAGCAGTCCCCTCAGACAGATTTACGAGCAGTACTTC. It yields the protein CASSPLRQIYEQYF.